This T cell receptor beta chain was documented in a study of long-term antiretroviral therapy in people with HIV. Overall study results and limits: Repertoires with HIV possessed tighter CDR3 length spans than those of controls. All time points showed a repertoire dominated by clones expanded before ART.

Only a few counts were recorded for this clone. Its target is not known. Every one of the donors gave at least one pre-ART PBMC sample and at least two post-ART PBMC samples. CDR1 is DFQATT, CDR2 SNEGSKA, per germline (reference sequence). Trimming pared 3 bases from V and 1 base from J, leaving 3 bases between. The CDR3 length is 11 residues. Running of the v3.0 immunoSEQ assay took place at survey level. Sequencing set out to capture about 40,000-50,000 T-cell genomes per sample. Libraries were prepared by immunoSEQ multiplex PCR; TCRdb keeps only in-frame clonotypes and omits some of them. Here the sample spans about 16,000 clones, 77% being singletons.

The specimen was unsorted PBMCs, collected 2.1 years after starting antiretroviral therapy. The TCR sequence derives from a man aged 35-49 years with HIV. The chain employs TRBV20-1 and TRBJ1-2; D uncertain. The CDR3 DNA reads as TGCAGTGCTAGCAATAACTATGGCTACACCTTC. This translates into CSASNNYGYTF.